These 15 T cell receptor beta chains share one sample of origin, sequenced in a study of T cell responses to AZD1222 COVID-19 vaccine. Here immunoSEQ multiplex PCR was the method, and the copy in TCRdb shows in-frame clones only, minus some. This sample has 150,000 to 200,000 clones, with about 88% found just once. This sample comprised peripheral blood, obtained on day 0 of AZD1222 vaccination. These receptors were obtained from an adult in good health.

The chain is built from TRBV5-4 and TRBJ1-1; tentatively, D is TRBD1 (6 bases). Germline V CDR1 and CDR2: SGHNT, YYREEE (reference sequence). Deletions cut 6 bases from V and 0 bases from J, with 18 bases between. CDR3 length: 16 residues. The CDR3 reads CASNPGGGGMNTEAFF. CDR3 DNA sequence: TGTGCCAGCAACCCCGGGGGCGGGGGAATGAACACTGAAGCTTTCTTT.

The V and J genes are TRBV28 and TRBJ1-5; 8 bases fit TRBD1. Germline V gene lookup returns CDR1 MDHEN and CDR2 SYDVKM. V shed 4 bases, J shed 4 bases, and the junction held 6 bases outside the gene matches. The CDR3 is made up of 15 amino acids. CDR3 coding DNA: TGTGCCAGCAGTTCCGTCAGGGGGCCGAATCAGCCCCAGCATTTT. It encodes CASSSVRGPNQPQHF.

This clone was counted many times. This chain connects TRBV29-1 to TRBJ1-1; possibly TRBD1 for D (6 bases). The germline V and J ends were trimmed by 5 bases and 1 base, with 11 bases remaining between them. The CDR3 is 13 residues long. Per the germline V gene, CDR1 is SQVTM and CDR2 is ANQGSEA. CDR3 sequence: CSVFWTANTEAFF. The CDR3 DNA reads TGCAGCGTTTTCTGGACAGCGAACACTGAAGCTTTCTTT.

This clone is a singleton in its sample. The chain recombines TRBV18 with TRBJ2-7; D remains unclear. CDR3 length: 14 residues. The V end lost 6 bases, the J end lost 5 bases, and 17 bases lay between the germline ends. Germline V lookup: CDR1 KGHSH, CDR2 LQKENI. In DNA form, the CDR3 reads TGTGCCAGCTCCGTAGACGGAAGAGTAGACGAGCAGTACTTC. Amino acid sequence: CASSVDGRVDEQYF.

This rearrangement joins TRBV2 to TRBJ1-2, with TRBD1 matching 7 bases. The CDR3 is 13 residues long. J lost 2 bases, V lost 8 bases, and 5 bases had no gene match. The V gene's germline CDR1 is SNHLY and CDR2 FYNNEI. The CDR3 loop is CASPGQKNYGYTF. The CDR3 DNA follows: TGTGCCAGCCCGGGACAGAAAAACTATGGCTACACCTTC.

V is TRBV6-4 and J is TRBJ2-3; D remains ambiguous. The CDR3 has 14 residues. Germline CDR1 and CDR2: MRHNA and SNTAGT. V was cut by 4 bases and J by 2 bases, with 10 bases left in between. The CDR3 nucleotides are TGTGCCAGCAGTGCCTCACACTACACAGATACGCAGTATTTT. This encodes CASSASHYTDTQYF.

V usage is TRBV28 and J usage is TRBJ1-2; no reliable D call. The CDR3 has 15 residues. Germline-derived CDR1 and CDR2 are MDHEN and SYDVKM. V was pared by 6 bases and J by 5 bases, with 19 bases between. The CDR3 DNA reads as TGTGCCAGCAGGCCCGCGGGCCAACCAACATATGGCTACACCTTC. Protein: CASRPAGQPTYGYTF.

This rearrangement joins TRBV28 to TRBJ1-2, with TRBD1 as a possible D gene (6 bases). V lost 3 bases and J 8 bases, leaving 13 bases between the germline ends. In germline, CDR1 is MDHEN, CDR2 SYDVKM. The CDR3 extends over 13 amino acids. DNA of the CDR3: TGTGCCAGCAGTTTCCGGGGGCAGTGGGGCTACACCTTC. Translated, it gives CASSFRGQWGYTF.

The chain couples TRBV20-1 to TRBJ1-6; D gene uncertain. The V end was cut by 5 bases, the J end by 10 bases, with 9 bases between. The CDR3 runs 11 residues. The germline V gene encodes CDR1 DFQATT and CDR2 SNEGSKA (reference sequence). The CDR3 DNA sequence: TGCAGTGCTGGCCCGGAATCACCCCTCCACTTT. Translated: CSAGPESPLHF.

The chain combines TRBV9 with TRBJ1-6, with D possibly TRBD1 on 6 matching bases. The V gene's germline CDR1 is SGDLS and CDR2 YYNGEE. Between the trimmed V and J ends, which lost 4 bases and 6 bases, there was a span of 11 bases. The CDR3 consists of 14 residues. The CDR3 nucleotides are TGTGCCAGCAGCTCGGACAGAGTTAATTCACCCCTCCACTTT. Encoded protein: CASSSDRVNSPLHF.

This sequence joins TRBV5-1 and TRBJ2-7; a possible D gene is TRBD2 (7 bases). Germline values: CDR1 SGHRS, CDR2 YFSETQ. V shed 4 bases and J shed 3 bases, with 17 bases lying between them. The CDR3 runs 15 residues. CDR3 DNA: TGCGCCAGCAGCCAGGGGAGGGGCGACTACTACGAGCAGTACTTC. Its protein is CASSQGRGDYYEQYF.

This clone was found once. This sequence joins TRBV15 and TRBJ2-1; TRBD2 agrees at 14 bases. The germline gives CDR1 LNHNV, CDR2 YYDKDF (reference sequence). V lost 3 bases to trimming and J lost 6 bases; unmatched junction nucleotides: 4. The CDR3 sequence is 16 residues long. CDR3 protein: CATSSFGLAGGNEQFF. The CDR3 nucleotides read TGTGCCACCAGCAGTTTCGGACTAGCGGGAGGCAATGAGCAGTTCTTC.

The chain employs TRBV10-3 and TRBJ2-3; D gene uncertain. The CDR3 loop spans 13 amino acids. Germline assignment: CDR1 ENHRY and CDR2 SYGVKD. The V end was cut by 10 bases, the J end by 4 bases, with 15 bases between. CDR3 coding DNA: TGTGCCACCAGGTTGGCTACTCCAGATACGCAGTATTTT. It encodes CATRLATPDTQYF.

The chain's CDR3 is CASSRDRSSYEQYF. In DNA, the CDR3 is TGTGCCAGCTCACGGGACAGGAGCTCCTACGAGCAGTACTTC. V usage is TRBV18 and J usage is TRBJ2-7; TRBD1 matches at 8 bases. The J segment lost 0 bases and the V segment lost 4 bases, leaving 2 bases of the junction unmatched. CDR1 is KGHSH, CDR2 LQKENI, per germline. CDR3 length: 14 amino acids.

In its sample, this clone was seen once. The CDR3 here is CATSLAGGNYEQYF. DNA for the CDR3: TGTGCCACCAGCTTAGCGGGAGGTAACTACGAGCAGTACTTC. The chain carries TRBV15 and TRBJ2-7; 10 bases line up with TRBD2. The ends lost 5 bases at V and 3 bases at J; junction bases unmatched: 4. The CDR3 has 14 amino acids. Germline CDR1 and CDR2: LNHNV and YYDKDF (reference sequence).